The source of this T cell receptor beta chain is a study of identical twins. V gave up 0 bases and J gave up 6 bases; unmatched junction bases: 5. The CDR3 has 14 amino acids. The germline gives CDR1 SGHTA, CDR2 FQGNSA. In TCRdb, the 5' RACE reads were re-called with MiXCR into one record per CDR3 protein. This table holds approximately 700,000 distinct CDR3 sequences, 15% to 20% found once. This same sample was also taken into another study, of T cells expressing NK-cell markers. That investigation notes: Sorted CD3+CD56-NKG2C+, CD3+CD56+NKG2C+ and CD3+CD56+NKG2C- T cells supplied the TCR beta repertoires. Of CD8+ T cells, 1.0-7.0% belonged to dominant NKG2C+ clonotypes in 5 to 7 donors.

The chain uses TRBV7-2 and TRBJ2-7; TRBD1 agrees at 7 bases. The TCR comes from a young woman in good health. The material sequenced was PBMCs. CDR3 region: CASSLAVRTGEQYF. The DNA of the CDR3 is TGTGCCAGCAGCTTAGCGGTGAGGACAGGCGAGCAGTACTTC.